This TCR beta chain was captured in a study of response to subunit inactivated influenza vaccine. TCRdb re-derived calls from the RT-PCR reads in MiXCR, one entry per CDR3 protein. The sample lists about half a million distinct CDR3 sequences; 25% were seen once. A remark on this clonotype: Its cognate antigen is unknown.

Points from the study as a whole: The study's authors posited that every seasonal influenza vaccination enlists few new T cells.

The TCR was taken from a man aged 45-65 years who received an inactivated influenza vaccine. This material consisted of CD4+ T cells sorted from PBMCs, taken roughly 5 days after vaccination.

The CDR3 DNA follows: TGCAGTGCTCCCCTCCCGGGACTCAGCGTGAATGAGCAGTTCTTC. Translated, it gives CSAPLPGLSVNEQFF. V gene TRBV20-1 combines with J gene TRBJ2-1; D is perhaps TRBD2 (6 bases). This CDR3 is 15 amino acids long. The germline V and J ends were trimmed by 5 bases and 7 bases, with 21 bases remaining between them. Germline loops: CDR1 DFQATT, CDR2 SNEGSKA (reference sequence).